This T cell receptor beta chain originates from a study of blood T cell repertoires in COVID-19. Assay: immunoSEQ multiplex PCR; the TCRdb copy retains only in-frame clones and omits some. Of some 42,000 clones listed, about 89% are singletons. V lost 0 bases and J lost 5; bases outside the gene matches: 4. The CDR3 contains 15 residues. Germline V CDR1 and CDR2: LGHNA, YSLEER. The clonotype originates from a human donor in a cohort sampled during active COVID-19. Sequenced sample: peripheral blood. This rearrangement joins TRBV4-3 to TRBJ1-5; TRBD1 matches at 7 bases. For the CDR3, the DNA is TGCGCCAGCAGCCAAGATAGAGACAGGGATCAGCCCCAGCATTTT. Residues: CASSQDRDRDQPQHF.